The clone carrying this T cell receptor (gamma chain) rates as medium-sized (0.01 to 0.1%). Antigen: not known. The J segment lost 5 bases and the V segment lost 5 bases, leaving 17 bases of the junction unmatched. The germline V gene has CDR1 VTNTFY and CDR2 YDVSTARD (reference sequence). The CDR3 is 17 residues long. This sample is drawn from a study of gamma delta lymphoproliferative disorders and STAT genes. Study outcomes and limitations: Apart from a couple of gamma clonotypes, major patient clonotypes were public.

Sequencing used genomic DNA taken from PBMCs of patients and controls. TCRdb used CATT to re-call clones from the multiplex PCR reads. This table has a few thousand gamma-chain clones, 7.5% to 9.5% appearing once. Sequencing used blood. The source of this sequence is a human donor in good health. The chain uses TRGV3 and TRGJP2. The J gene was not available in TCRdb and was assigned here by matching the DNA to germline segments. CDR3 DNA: TGTGCCACCTGGGTCCTACCTAGGGGAAGAAGTGATTGGATCAAGACGTTT. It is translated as CATWVLPRGRSDWIKTF.